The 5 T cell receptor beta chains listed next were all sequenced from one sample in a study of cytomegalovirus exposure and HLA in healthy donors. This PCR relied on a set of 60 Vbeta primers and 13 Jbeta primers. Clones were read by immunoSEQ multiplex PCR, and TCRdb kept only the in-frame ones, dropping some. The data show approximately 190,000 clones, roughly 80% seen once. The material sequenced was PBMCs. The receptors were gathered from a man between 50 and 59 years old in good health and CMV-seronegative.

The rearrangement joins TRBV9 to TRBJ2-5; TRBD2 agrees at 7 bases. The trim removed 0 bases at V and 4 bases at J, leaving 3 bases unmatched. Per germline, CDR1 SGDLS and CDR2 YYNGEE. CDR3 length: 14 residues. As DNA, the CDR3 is TGTGCCAGCAGCGTAGAGACGGGGGGAGAGACCCAGTACTTC. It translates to CASSVETGGETQYF.

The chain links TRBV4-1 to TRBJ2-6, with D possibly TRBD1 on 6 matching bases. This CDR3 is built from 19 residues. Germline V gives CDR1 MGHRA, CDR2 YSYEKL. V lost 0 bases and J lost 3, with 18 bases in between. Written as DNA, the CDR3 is TGCGCCAGCAGCCAAGATTTTGTGACAGGAAGGTATGGGGCCAACGTCCTGACTTTC. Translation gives CASSQDFVTGRYGANVLTF.

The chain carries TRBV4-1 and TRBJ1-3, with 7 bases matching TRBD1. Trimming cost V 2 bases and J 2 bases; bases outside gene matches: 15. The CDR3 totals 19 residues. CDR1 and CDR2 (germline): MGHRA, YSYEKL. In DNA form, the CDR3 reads TGCGCCAGCAGCCAATTCTGGTGGACAGGAGGGACCACTGGAAACACCATATATTTT. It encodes CASSQFWWTGGTTGNTIYF.

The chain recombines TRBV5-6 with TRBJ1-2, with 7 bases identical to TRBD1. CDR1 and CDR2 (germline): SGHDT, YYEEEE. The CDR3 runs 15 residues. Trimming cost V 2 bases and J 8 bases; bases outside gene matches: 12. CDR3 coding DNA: TGTGCCAGCAGCTTTACGGTAACAGGGGTAAGCGGCTACACCTTC. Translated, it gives CASSFTVTGVSGYTF. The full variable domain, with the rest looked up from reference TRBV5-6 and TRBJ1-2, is DAGVTQSPTHLIKTRGQQVTLRCSPKSGHDTVSWYQQALGQGPQFIFQYYEEEERQRGNFPDRFSGHQFPNYSSELNVNALLLGDSALYLCASSFTVTGVSGYTFGSGTRLTVV.

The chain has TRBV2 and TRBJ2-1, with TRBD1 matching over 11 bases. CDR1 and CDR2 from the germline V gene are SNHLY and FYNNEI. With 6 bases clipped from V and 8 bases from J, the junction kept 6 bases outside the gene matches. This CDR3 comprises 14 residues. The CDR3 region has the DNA TGTGCCAGCAGGGCGGGACAGGGGGAAGATGAGCAGTTCTTC. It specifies CASRAGQGEDEQFF.